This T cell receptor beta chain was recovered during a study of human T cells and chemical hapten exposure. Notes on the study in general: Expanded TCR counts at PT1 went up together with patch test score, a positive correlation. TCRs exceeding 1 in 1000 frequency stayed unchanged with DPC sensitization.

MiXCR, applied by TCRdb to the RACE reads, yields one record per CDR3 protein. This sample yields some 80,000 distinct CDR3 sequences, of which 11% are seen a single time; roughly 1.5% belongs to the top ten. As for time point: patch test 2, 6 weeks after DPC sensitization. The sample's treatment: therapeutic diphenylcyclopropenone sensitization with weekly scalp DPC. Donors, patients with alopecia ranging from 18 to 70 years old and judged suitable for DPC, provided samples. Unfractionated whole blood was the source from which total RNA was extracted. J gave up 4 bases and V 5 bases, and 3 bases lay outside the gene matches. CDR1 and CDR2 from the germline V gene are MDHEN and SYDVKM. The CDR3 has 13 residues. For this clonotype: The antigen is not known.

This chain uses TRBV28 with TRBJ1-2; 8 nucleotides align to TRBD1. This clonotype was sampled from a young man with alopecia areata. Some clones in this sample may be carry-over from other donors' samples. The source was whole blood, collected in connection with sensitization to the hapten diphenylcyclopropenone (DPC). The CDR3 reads CASSAGQGYGYTF. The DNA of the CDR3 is TGTGCCAGCAGTGCCGGACAGGGCTATGGCTACACCTTC.